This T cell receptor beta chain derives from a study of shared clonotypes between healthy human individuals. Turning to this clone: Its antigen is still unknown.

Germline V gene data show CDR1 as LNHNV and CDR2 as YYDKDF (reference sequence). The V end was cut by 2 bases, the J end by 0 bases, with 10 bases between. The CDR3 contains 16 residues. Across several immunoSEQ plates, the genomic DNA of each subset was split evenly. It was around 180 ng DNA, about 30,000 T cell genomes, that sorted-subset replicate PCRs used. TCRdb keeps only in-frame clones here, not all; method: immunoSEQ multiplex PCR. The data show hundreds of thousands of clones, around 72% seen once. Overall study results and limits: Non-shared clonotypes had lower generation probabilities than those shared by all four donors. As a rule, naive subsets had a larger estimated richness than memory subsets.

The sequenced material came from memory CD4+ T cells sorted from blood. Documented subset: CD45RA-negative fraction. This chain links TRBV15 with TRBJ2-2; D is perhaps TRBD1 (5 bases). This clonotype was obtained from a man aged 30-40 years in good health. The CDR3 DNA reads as TGTGCCACCAGCAGATACCTGGACACGAACACCGGGGAGCTGTTTTTT. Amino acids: CATSRYLDTNTGELFF.